The clone carrying this TCR beta chain was observed a handful of times. Its target is not known. The sample is drawn from a study of OX40 agonist ivuxolimab in advanced cancers. Across the whole study: People in dose escalation had one of these cancers: hepatocellular carcinoma, melanoma, renal cell or head and neck cancer. Partial response was recorded in three patients: one hepatocellular carcinoma and two cutaneous melanoma cases. Findings and caveats of the study: Among some nonresponders, normalized T-cell clonal expansion was also low.

At baseline, cycle 4 day 1, and cycle 7 day 1, blood was sampled. Libraries were prepared by immunoSEQ multiplex PCR; TCRdb keeps only in-frame clonotypes and omits some of them. Here the sample spans fewer than 15,000 clones, approximately 78% being singletons. The source of this sequence is an adult with an advanced solid tumor such as melanoma, head and neck, liver or kidney cancer. The source material was CD4+ or CD8+ T cells sorted from blood, sampled in a trial of the OX40 agonist ivuxolimab.

The CDR3 nucleotides are TGTGCCAGCAGCTTAAAGGGCGCAGATACGCAGTATTTT. As protein: CASSLKGADTQYF. V is TRBV7-8 and J is TRBJ2-3; D unresolved. Germline V gene sequence: CDR1 SGHVS, CDR2 FQNEAQ. Trimming cost V 2 bases and J 4 bases, with 7 bases left between them. This CDR3 region has 13 residues.